The 27 T cell receptor beta chains presented below share a single source sample, sequenced in a study of shared clonotypes between healthy human individuals. Using immunoSEQ multiplex PCR, the repertoire was profiled, and TCRdb retains in-frame clones only, with some absent. The sample yields about 1.9 million clones, roughly 93% seen once. Naive CD8 cells, CD45RO-negative and positively selected for CCR7, excluded terminally differentiated effector memory CD45RA+ cells. The sequenced sample consisted of naive CD8+ T cells from PBMCs. Receptors originate from a young man in good health. Some clones in this sample may be carry-over from other donors' samples.

The J gene is TRBJ2-5, the V gene TRBV5-4; no clear D gene. V lost 9 bases and J 4 bases, leaving 13 bases between the germline ends. CDR3 length: 12 amino acids. Germline V gives CDR1 SGHNT, CDR2 YYREEE (reference sequence). CDR3 residues: CATADLGETQYF. For the CDR3, the DNA is TGTGCCACGGCCGACCTCGGAGAGACCCAGTACTTC. Based on the CDR3 plus reference TRBV5-4 and TRBJ2-5, the full variable domain is ETGVTQSPTHLIKTRGQQVTLRCSSQSGHNTVSWYQQALGQGPQFIFQYYREEENGRGNFPPRFSGLQFPNYSSELNVNALELDDSALYLCATADLGETQYFGPGTRLLVL.

This clone has a single count. V gene TRBV2 combines with J gene TRBJ1-1; D is unresolved. This CDR3 spans 14 amino acids. Germline CDR1 SNHLY, CDR2 FYNNEI. The V and J ends lost 6 bases and 4 bases respectively, with 15 bases between them. Here the CDR3 reads CASRPAPYLTEAFF. In DNA, the CDR3 is TGTGCCAGCAGACCGGCCCCTTATCTCACTGAAGCTTTCTTT.

The chain couples TRBV27 to TRBJ2-7; perhaps TRBD1 as D (5 bases). V lost 2 bases, J lost 7 bases, and 18 bases lay in between. The CDR3 contains 15 residues. CDR1 and CDR2 (germline): MNHEY, SMNVEV (reference sequence). The CDR3: CASSLSTQGAWEQYF. CDR3 nucleotide sequence: TGTGCCAGCAGTTTAAGTACCCAGGGTGCGTGGGAGCAGTACTTC.

CDR3: CARSFHRDRESNTEAFF. DNA of the CDR3: TGTGCCAGAAGTTTTCACCGGGACCGGGAATCGAACACTGAAGCTTTCTTT. The V and J genes are TRBV5-3 and TRBJ1-1; D perhaps matches TRBD1 (5 bases). TRBV5-3 is known as an ORF, though its function is uncertain. The V end was cut by 5 bases, the J end by 1 base, with 21 bases between. The CDR3 totals 17 residues.

V and J are TRBV5-4 and TRBJ1-1, with 9 bases lining up with TRBD1. This CDR3 region has 14 residues. From germline, CDR1 is SGHNT and CDR2 YYREEE (reference sequence). The V segment lost 2 bases and the J segment 10 bases; nucleotides outside the gene matches: 9. The CDR3, as DNA: TGTGCCAGCAGCTTTGGGAGGGGGACAGGGCTAGCTTTCTTT. It translates to CASSFGRGTGLAFF.

The chain recombines TRBV7-9 with TRBJ1-1, with D tentatively TRBD1 (6 bases). The CDR3 totals 16 residues. The V end lost 5 bases, the J end lost 3 bases, and 19 bases lay between the germline ends. Per the germline V gene, CDR1 is SEHNR and CDR2 is FQNEAQ (reference sequence). The CDR3 is CASSPREGTWDTEAFF. CDR3 coding DNA: TGTGCCAGCAGCCCCCGGGAAGGGACATGGGACACTGAAGCTTTCTTT.

The chain combines TRBV4-1 with TRBJ2-7; a weak D match, TRBD2 (5 bases). This CDR3 spans 13 amino acids. Germline CDR1 reads MGHRA; CDR2 reads YSYEKL. Trimming removed 1 base from V and 5 bases from J, with 9 bases in between. The chain's CDR3 is CASSQARDHEQYF. CDR3 in DNA: TGCGCCAGCAGCCAAGCCCGGGATCACGAGCAGTACTTC.

The chain joins TRBV13 to TRBJ2-1; a possible D gene is TRBD1 (5 bases). Germline loops: CDR1 PRHDT, CDR2 FYEKMQ (reference sequence). The CDR3 covers 14 residues. V was shortened by 1 base and J by 8 bases, with 12 bases between the two germline ends. For the CDR3, the DNA is TGTGCCAGCAGCTTAGCCAGGGTAGGGCATGAGCAGTTCTTC. Translation gives CASSLARVGHEQFF.

This rearrangement joins TRBV28 to TRBJ1-5; TRBD1 aligns across 9 bases. This CDR3 spans 15 amino acids. V dropped 5 bases and J dropped 6; count of bases not matched to a gene: 8. Looked up from germline, CDR1 is MDHEN and CDR2 is SYDVKM. CDR3: CASSTGTGLGQPQHF. The CDR3 coding sequence is TGTGCCAGCAGTACAGGGACAGGGCTGGGTCAGCCCCAGCATTTT.

This chain joins TRBV7-6 and TRBJ2-3, with D perhaps TRBD1 or TRBD2 (5 bases each). Trimming cost V 5 bases and J 0 bases, with 12 bases left between them. The CDR3 covers 15 residues. Germline loops: CDR1 SGHVS, CDR2 FNYEAQ. The CDR3 loop is CASSLGTRSTDTQYF. The CDR3 bases are TGTGCCAGCAGCCTTGGGACCCGCAGCACAGATACGCAGTATTTT.

The sample holds one count of this clone. At the DNA level, this CDR3 is encoded by other sequences in the same sample as well. The CDR3 sequence: CASSIIGGNQPQHF. The CDR3 DNA is TGTGCCAGTAGTATAATCGGGGGAAATCAGCCCCAGCATTTT. The chain has TRBV19 and TRBJ1-5; weak D call: TRBD1 (5 bases). V was pared by 2 bases and J by 4 bases, with 9 bases between. Germline CDR1 and CDR2: LNHDA and SQIVND (reference sequence). The CDR3 spans 14 residues.

A note on this clone: The same CDR3 arises from other DNA sequences in this sample as well. The rearrangement links TRBV27 to TRBJ1-1; no definite D call. Germline assignment: CDR1 MNHEY and CDR2 SMNVEV (reference sequence). The CDR3 has 15 residues. The V and J ends lost 0 bases and 0 bases respectively, with 8 bases between them. The DNA for the CDR3 is TGTGCCAGCAGTTTATCATCCGGCATGAACACTGAAGCTTTCTTT. Translated, it gives CASSLSSGMNTEAFF.

The chain links TRBV2 to TRBJ2-5; no clear D gene. Germline V gene sequence: CDR1 SNHLY, CDR2 FYNNEI. The ends were cut back, 3 bases at V and 10 bases at J, with 6 bases in the middle. The CDR3 consists of 10 residues. In DNA form, the CDR3 reads TGTGCCAGCAGTGACGGCCGCCAGTACTTC. This codes for CASSDGRQYF.

This clone was counted between two and nine times. The chain links TRBV18 to TRBJ1-1; 10 bases agree with TRBD1. The V segment lost 3 bases and the J segment 0 bases; nucleotides outside the gene matches: 4. The CDR3 contains 16 residues. Germline V lookup: CDR1 KGHSH, CDR2 LQKENI. CDR3 sequence reads: CASSPGTGDLNTEAFF. In nucleotides, the CDR3 is TGTGCCAGCTCACCCGGGACAGGGGATCTGAACACTGAAGCTTTCTTT.

For this clone: This specimen includes other DNA sequences encoding the same CDR3. The chain uses TRBV27 and TRBJ2-7; D is perhaps TRBD1 (5 bases). V was shortened by 5 bases and J by 2 bases, with 13 bases between the two germline ends. Germline V gene sequence: CDR1 MNHEY, CDR2 SMNVEV (reference sequence). The CDR3 spans 14 residues. Here the CDR3 reads CASSPRDRAYEQYF. As DNA, the CDR3 is TGTGCCAGCAGTCCCCGTGACAGAGCCTACGAGCAGTACTTC.

This clone is a singleton in its sample. The rearrangement uses TRBV7-6 and TRBJ2-2, with a weak D call TRBD1 (6 bases). The CDR3 runs to 17 residues. The V end lost 0 bases, the J end lost 4 bases, and 15 bases lay between the germline ends. The germline V gene has CDR1 SGHVS and CDR2 FNYEAQ. CDR3 residues: CASSLALSGAGTGELFF. The CDR3 DNA follows: TGTGCCAGCAGCTTAGCTCTATCAGGGGCGGGCACCGGGGAGCTGTTTTTT.

As regards this clone: The same CDR3 arises from other DNA sequences in this sample as well. V gene TRBV27 combines with J gene TRBJ2-7; 10 bases line up with TRBD2. With V trimmed by 5 bases and J by 1 base, 2 bases remained unmatched. This CDR3 is 14 amino acids long. Germline V CDR1 and CDR2: MNHEY, SMNVEV (reference sequence). Here the CDR3 DNA reads TGTGCCAGCAGTCTACTAGCGGGATCCTACGAGCAGTACTTC. This gives the protein CASSLLAGSYEQYF.

This sequence joins TRBV20-1 and TRBJ2-1, with no clear D. From germline, CDR1 is DFQATT and CDR2 SNEGSKA (reference sequence). This CDR3 has 11 amino acids. V shed 5 bases and J shed 4 bases, with 6 bases lying between them. CDR3 DNA sequence: TGCAGTGCTTTTGTATACAATGAGCAGTTCTTC. It encodes CSAFVYNEQFF.

V gene TRBV11-1 combines with J gene TRBJ2-5; 11 bases agree with TRBD2. Germline lookup yields CDR1 SGHAT and CDR2 FQDESV (reference sequence). V shed 3 bases, J shed 4 bases, and the junction held 1 base outside the gene matches. This CDR3 comprises 14 residues. In DNA form, the CDR3 reads TGTGCCAGCAGCTTCGGACTAGCGGGAGAGACCCAGTACTTC. It yields the protein CASSFGLAGETQYF.

The chain links TRBV6-1 to TRBJ1-5; TRBD1 might be the D (6 bases). V was pared by 1 base and J by 7 bases, with 11 bases between. The CDR3 has 14 amino acids. Germline V CDR1 and CDR2: MNHNS, SASEGT. The CDR3 DNA reads as TGTGCCAGCAGTGAAGTGGGGGCAGGGCAGCCCCAGCATTTT. Encoded protein: CASSEVGAGQPQHF.

The table lists this clone with a count of one. J is TRBJ1-5 and V is TRBV27; 7 nucleotides agree with TRBD1. CDR3 length equals 15 residues. Germline CDR1 is MNHEY and CDR2 is SMNVEV (reference sequence). With V trimmed by 6 bases and J by 5 bases, 10 bases remained unmatched. The CDR3 loop reads CASRPWQGGDQPQHF. In DNA, the CDR3 is TGTGCCAGCAGACCATGGCAGGGGGGTGATCAGCCCCAGCATTTT.

In nucleotides, the CDR3 is TGTGCCAGCAGCCTCCCCGGAGTGAGGCGCGAAAAACTGTTTTTT. Protein sequence: CASSLPGVRREKLFF. This sequence joins TRBV28 and TRBJ1-4; no clear D. Germline V gene lookup returns CDR1 MDHEN and CDR2 SYDVKM. The CDR3 has 15 amino acids. V shed 6 bases and J shed 8 bases, with 19 bases lying between them.

This chain connects TRBV29-1 to TRBJ2-3; 12 bases fit TRBD2. CDR3 length: 15 residues. The V and J ends lost 7 bases and 3 bases, in that order; junction bases with no gene match: 8. Per germline, CDR1 SQVTM and CDR2 ANQGSEA. The CDR3, as DNA: TGCAGCGCCTCCCAGACTAGCGGGAGAACAGATACGCAGTATTTT. It specifies CSASQTSGRTDTQYF.

Note on this clone: Other DNA sequences in this sample translate to the same CDR3. The V and J genes are TRBV5-6 and TRBJ2-1, with D possibly matching TRBD2 (6 bases). CDR3 length: 12 amino acids. Germline lookup yields CDR1 SGHDT and CDR2 YYEEEE. V shed 2 bases and J shed 7 bases, with 7 bases lying between them. The CDR3 is CASSLSGNEQFF. CDR3 nucleotides: TGTGCCAGCAGCTTAAGCGGGAATGAGCAGTTCTTC.

The chain is built from TRBV20-1 and TRBJ1-1; D gene ambiguous. V was clipped by 6 bases and J by 12 bases, with 17 bases between them. The CDR3 is 11 amino acids. CDR1 and CDR2 from the germline V gene are DFQATT and SNEGSKA (reference sequence). The CDR3 nucleotides are TGCAGTGCCAAGGGATCCCAAGGGTCTTTCTTT. This translates into CSAKGSQGSFF.

The rearrangement uses TRBV27 and TRBJ2-1; D uncertain. The germline V gene has CDR1 MNHEY and CDR2 SMNVEV (reference sequence). Between the trimmed V and J ends, which lost 1 base and 2 bases, there was a span of 15 bases. The CDR3 runs to 17 residues. The CDR3 protein is CASSLWRKPRPYNEQFF. The CDR3 nucleotides read TGTGCCAGCAGTTTATGGCGGAAGCCCAGGCCCTACAATGAGCAGTTCTTC.

To note about this clone: The identical CDR3 is also encoded by other nucleotide sequences in the sample. The chain uses TRBV28 and TRBJ2-7; D is ambiguous. The germline V gene has CDR1 MDHEN and CDR2 SYDVKM. The germline V and J ends were trimmed by 5 bases and 1 base, with 6 bases remaining between them. The CDR3 length is 12 residues. The CDR3 here is CASSRPSYEQYF. DNA of the CDR3: TGTGCCAGCAGTCGACCATCCTACGAGCAGTACTTC.